The table lists the clone carrying this T cell receptor (beta chain) with a few counts. What it recognizes is unknown. The germline gives CDR1 SGHRS, CDR2 YFSETQ. The CDR3 loop spans 15 amino acids. Trimming took off 0 bases at V and 0 bases at J, with 7 bases between the two ends. The data were obtained in a study of CD8 T cells in ankylosing spondylitis. Each TCR beta library was made by quantitative 5'-RACE that incorporated molecular barcodes. TCRdb reprocessed the 5' RACE reads via MiXCR and lists one record per CDR3 protein. The sample yields some 240,000 distinct CDR3 sequences, 20% to 30% seen once. Study results and limitations: For ankylosing spondylitis blood, a TCR beta motif of about eight highly homologous variants appeared characteristic. Some of the motif variants had earlier been found in reactive arthritis patients' fluid and blood. Disease-linked clones were CD8+ and relatively rare in peripheral blood.

This TCR came from a male donor with ankylosing spondylitis or in good health (not recorded which). Specimen: blood, either unsorted or a sorted T cell fraction (not recorded which). The gene calls are TRBV5-1 and TRBJ2-1; D is unclear. Written as DNA, the CDR3 is TGCGCCAGCAGCTTGGAGGCAACCTCCTACAATGAGCAGTTCTTC. It encodes CASSLEATSYNEQFF.